This TCR beta chain was found in a study of shared clonotypes between healthy human individuals (dated by TCRdb to between 2020 and 2021). For the wider study: The cohort included a few men and a couple of women between 18 and 49 years of age. Per donor, leukapheresis produced somewhere between about 0.85 and 10 billion PBMCs. Libraries were prepared and TCR repertoires were sequenced by different laboratories using diverse techniques, in order to increase sequencing depth and limit assay-specific biases. For each donor, CD4 naive and CD4 memory were each run on three plates, CD8 naive on two plates, and CD8 memory on one plate. To estimate repertoire size and how much clonotypes are shared between individuals, the study performed deep sequencing of blood TCR repertoires from five healthy adults.

Notes on this clone: Its antigen remains undetermined. Qualities for individual bases were not recorded, and no much larger clone is one base off.

Study-wide conclusions, independent of this receptor: The small number of donors limited the genetic and exposure-history diversity represented. Larger estimated clonotype richness was generally found for naive subsets than for memory subsets. Even with the large sequencing depth, rarefaction of the sorted-subset datasets indicated that sequencing was incomplete. Sampling was limited to blood, and TCR repertoires in tissue likely differ from TCR repertoires in blood. Pairwise subsampling indicated that sequencing depth was expected to affect the degree of clonotype sharing among donors. When a few donors were compared, the shared fraction of clonotypes was 5% to 6.5% for naive CD4, 3% to 4% for naive CD8, more than 2% for memory CD4, and 0.3% to 0.5% for memory CD8. Compared with non-shared clonotypes, the clonotypes found in all four sorted-subset donors had higher generation probabilities.

Using the deep immunoSEQ assay, multiplex PCR amplified TCR CDR3 regions from genomic DNA. Genomic DNA extracted from each cell subset was distributed evenly over all wells of several immunoSEQ 96-well plates, and each plate served as one replicate. For sorted subsets, around 200 ng genomic DNA, equal to 30,000 or so T cell genomes, was loaded into each replicate PCR. Purified libraries were measured with a Qubit 3.0 fluorometer, size-checked on a Bioanalyzer 2100, and measured again with the KAPA Library Quantification kit. A separate single-read 150-cycle Illumina NextSeq 550 flow cell was used to sequence each immunoSEQ 96-well plate. The authors' pipeline ran thus. Because only junctional sequences without quality scores were contained in the immunoSEQ output, filtering matching that applied to full-length reads could not be performed. Sequences were annotated with PyIR, a Python wrapper for IgBLAST v1.9, and V/J genes and CDR3 were assigned using IMGT germline references. Reads were removed for weak V/J assignments (E-value above 1e-6), missing CDR3, stop codons, out-of-frame junctions, or ambiguous translated residues. V3J clonotypes were defined as sequences sharing an identical inferred V gene, J gene, and CDR3 amino acid sequence. Percentage overlap between repertoires was computed as shared unique clonotypes divided by the size of the smaller repertoire. RTK rarefaction, the Chao1 estimator, and Recon v2.1 estimates of unobserved clonotypes were used to assess repertoire richness. Generation probabilities for all TCRbeta clonotypes obtained by the gDNA method from a handful of donors were computed using OLGA. The immuneACCESS repertoire file appears here via TCRdb, limited to in-frame rearrangements. These files lack a portion of the clones; in checked studies, under half of the deficit traces to unresolved V genes, and the cause of the others is not known. Clone size and the V and J calls come from that table; the DNA yielded D and trimming. Here the sample has more than 1 million clones; 75% to 85% occur a single time. The ten largest clones represent approximately 0.5% of the sample.

CDR1 and CDR2 are read off the germline V gene as SQVTM and ANQGSEA. V is shortened by 6 bases, J by 7 bases, and the region joining them spans 22 bases. Spanning cysteine to phenylalanine, the CDR3 consists of 14 amino acids. Solely the CDR3 DNA is kept, with 42 bases framed from the first base. Donors were healthy HIV-negative adults with no recently reported acute infections or vaccinations. Only Caucasian adults living in Nashville, Tennessee, USA were represented among the donors. CD4+ T cells were enriched through magnetic negative selection, after which naive cells were positively selected on CD45RA and the remaining negative fraction served as the memory subset. Blood was obtained by leukapheresis, after which PBMCs were separated by Ficoll-Histopaque density gradient centrifugation and cryopreserved in liquid nitrogen vapor phase. Purity and quantity of every magnetically sorted T cell population were checked by analytical flow cytometry. From each sorted fraction, genomic DNA was isolated and quantified by UV absorbance on a Nanodrop 2000c.

Sequencing was done on a sample of memory CD4+ T cells from PBMCs. The cell subset or site label corresponds to: CD45RA-negative fraction. This receptor was identified in a man aged 18 to 29 in good health. Some clones in this sample may be carry-over from other donors' samples. Rearrangement joined TRBV29-1 to TRBJ2-7; the D call could be TRBD1 or TRBD2, with each sharing 5 bases. The CDR3 region has the sequence CSVKSGGASSEQYF. The DNA sequence follows: TGCAGCGTGAAGTCTGGGGGAGCATCCTCGGAGCAGTACTTC.